The source of this T cell receptor (beta chain) is a study of memory CD8 T cells in hepatitis C reinfection. At the level of the study: Reinfection meant HCV RNA positivity after two negatives ≥60 days apart. Late/post reinfection sampling occurred 12 to 24 weeks after detected reinfection.

Time point described: late/post reinfection, 12 to 24 weeks after detection. TCR sequencing was done directly ex vivo on sorted cells, without expansion in vitro. Two donors provided sorted CD3+ CD8+ CD45RO- naive CD8 T cells at all three reinfection time points. Trimming took off 9 bases at V and 2 bases at J, with 10 bases between the two ends. This CDR3 spans 13 amino acids. Germline V CDR1 and CDR2: MNHEY, SMNVEV (reference sequence). This table comes from immunoSEQ multiplex PCR, and its TCRdb copy is limited to in-frame clones, with some not included. The sample includes about 50,000 clones, roughly 87% of them seen just once.

The chain joins TRBV27 to TRBJ2-2; D is possibly TRBD1 (6 bases). This sequence was found in a man younger than 35 with hepatitis C virus infection. The sequencing input was naive CD8+ T cells sorted from blood. CDR3 bases: TGTGCCAGTGTGGACAGTAACACCGGGGAGCTGTTTTTT. Translating gives CASVDSNTGELFF.